This TCR beta chain is drawn from a study of PD-L1 blockade in urothelial cancer. Study details: About 85% of the roughly 30 patients comprised males who had bladder-origin urothelial cancer. Blood was subjected to analysis at 3 weeks (second dose) and 6 weeks following treatment start. Findings and limits, study-wide: Enhanced expansion of tumor-associated blood clones at 3 weeks characterized durable-benefit patients.

PCRs each included synthetic TCR analog templates spiked in. Generated by immunoSEQ multiplex PCR, the TCRdb table keeps only in-frame clones and is missing some. In the table there are approximately 93,000 clones, approximately 87% of which are singletons. About this clone: Its antigen is as yet unknown.

Documented time point: peripheral blood 6 weeks after treatment start. This clonotype was sampled from a man in his 70s with urothelial cancer. Source: PBMCs, taken around atezolizumab (anti-PD-L1) treatment.

As DNA, the CDR3 is TGTGCCAGCAGCTTGGTACAGGGAGCGGAGACCCAGTACTTC. Its protein product is CASSLVQGAETQYF. The rearrangement uses TRBV5-4 and TRBJ2-5; the D gene is possibly TRBD1 (6 bases). The length of the CDR3 is 14 residues. Trimming took off 0 bases at V and 5 bases at J, with 11 bases between the two ends. Germline V gene sequence: CDR1 SGHNT, CDR2 YYREEE (reference sequence).